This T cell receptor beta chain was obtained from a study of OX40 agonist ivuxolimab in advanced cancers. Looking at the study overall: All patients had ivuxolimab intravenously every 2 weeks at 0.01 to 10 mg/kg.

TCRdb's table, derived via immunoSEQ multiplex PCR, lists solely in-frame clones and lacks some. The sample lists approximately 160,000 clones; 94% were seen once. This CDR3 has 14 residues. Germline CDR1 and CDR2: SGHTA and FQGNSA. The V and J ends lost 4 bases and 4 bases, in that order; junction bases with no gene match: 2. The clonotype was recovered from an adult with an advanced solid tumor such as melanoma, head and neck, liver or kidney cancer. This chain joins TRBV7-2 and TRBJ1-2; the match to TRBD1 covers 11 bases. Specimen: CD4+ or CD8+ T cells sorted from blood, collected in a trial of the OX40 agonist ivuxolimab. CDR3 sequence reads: CASSSGTGGYGYTF. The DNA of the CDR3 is TGTGCCAGCAGCTCGGGGACAGGGGGCTATGGCTACACCTTC.